The 24 T cell receptor beta chains reported below all come from one sample, sequenced in a study of shared clonotypes between healthy human individuals. CD45RO-negative CD8 cells positively selected for CCR7 made up the naive population, which excluded terminally differentiated effector memory CD45RA+ cells. The method was immunoSEQ multiplex PCR; TCRdb's version includes in-frame clones alone and lacks a portion of them. The table has about 2,100,000 clones, under 95% seen once. The specimen sequenced was naive CD8+ T cells from PBMCs. The receptors were gathered from a man between 18 and 35 years old in good health. Some clones in this sample may be carry-over from other donors' samples.

V is TRBV7-2 and J is TRBJ2-7; weak D call: TRBD2 (6 bases). The V end was cut by 3 bases, the J end by 3 bases, with 12 bases between. The CDR3 extends over 14 amino acids. The V gene's germline CDR1 is SGHTA and CDR2 FQGNSA. CDR3 residues: CASSFGGADYEQYF. The CDR3 DNA follows: TGTGCCAGCAGCTTTGGCGGGGCCGACTACGAGCAGTACTTC.

The gene calls are TRBV25-1 and TRBJ2-4; a weak D match, TRBD2 (6 bases). The CDR3 has 16 residues. Germline V gives CDR1 MGHDK, CDR2 SYGVNS. The V end lost 5 bases, the J end lost 1 base, and 15 bases lay between the germline ends. CDR3 region: CASSPAEGRAKNIQYF. The CDR3 DNA follows: TGTGCCAGCAGTCCCGCGGAGGGGAGGGCCAAAAACATTCAGTACTTC.

The chain uses TRBV6-5 and TRBJ2-7, with a possible D match to TRBD2 (5 bases). The CDR3 is 16 residues long. Per germline, CDR1 MNHEY and CDR2 SVGAGI. The germline V and J ends were trimmed by 0 bases and 4 bases, with 16 bases remaining between them. Written as DNA, the CDR3 is TGTGCCAGCAGTTACTCGGACGGGGAAATGGTGTACGAGCAGTACTTC. This translates into CASSYSDGEMVYEQYF.

J is TRBJ2-1 and V is TRBV2; 13 nucleotides align to TRBD2. In germline, CDR1 is SNHLY, CDR2 FYNNEI. The CDR3 contains 16 residues. V lost 0 bases and J lost 7; bases outside the gene matches: 3. CDR3: CASSEAGLAGVNEQFF. The DNA of the CDR3 is TGTGCCAGCAGTGAAGCAGGACTAGCGGGAGTGAATGAGCAGTTCTTC. Drawing the rest from reference TRBV2 and TRBJ2-1, the complete variable domain is EPEVTQTPSHQVTQMGQEVILRCVPISNHLYFYWYRQILGQKVEFLVSFYNNEISEKSEIFDDQFSVERPDGSNFTLKIRSTKLEDSAMYFCASSEAGLAGVNEQFFGPGTRLTVL.

This clone was detected once. The CDR3, as DNA: TGTGCCAGCACTGCCAGGGCGGGGGGAAAACTGTTTTTT. This sequence encodes CASTARAGGKLFF. The V gene is TRBV28, the J gene TRBJ1-4; a weak D match, TRBD1 (5 bases). The CDR3 length is 13 residues. Germline V gives CDR1 MDHEN, CDR2 SYDVKM. V lost 7 bases to trimming and J lost 10 bases, with 16 bases between them.

The sample holds a few counts of this clone. This sequence joins TRBV9 and TRBJ1-2, with 9 bases fitting TRBD1. V gave up 4 bases and J gave up 8 bases; unmatched junction bases: 9. The CDR3 length is 14 residues. Germline V gene lookup returns CDR1 SGDLS and CDR2 YYNGEE. The CDR3 bases are TGTGCCAGCAGCAAAACGACAGGGGGAGTAGGCTACACCTTC. This gives the protein CASSKTTGGVGYTF.

The chain joins TRBV7-6 to TRBJ2-1, with D perhaps matching TRBD2 (5 bases). The germline V and J ends were trimmed by 5 bases and 0 bases, with 14 bases remaining between them. Germline lookup yields CDR1 SGHVS and CDR2 FNYEAQ. The CDR3 covers 16 residues. CDR3 protein: CASSTRTGYSYNEQFF. The CDR3 DNA sequence: TGTGCCAGCAGCACACGGACTGGTTACTCCTACAATGAGCAGTTCTTC.

The chain links TRBV11-3 to TRBJ2-3; D is uncertain. This CDR3 is 15 amino acids long. V lost 8 bases, J lost 0 bases, and 15 bases lay in between. The germline gives CDR1 SGHNT, CDR2 YENEEA. The CDR3 DNA reads as TGTGCCAGCCGTACACACCAGCCGAGCACAGATACGCAGTATTTT. It is translated as CASRTHQPSTDTQYF.

This chain links TRBV6-5 with TRBJ1-1, with no clear D. The germline V and J ends were trimmed by 2 bases and 4 bases, with 8 bases remaining between them. This CDR3 has 13 amino acids. The germline gives CDR1 MNHEY, CDR2 SVGAGI. CDR3 region: CASSYPGRTEAFF. The CDR3 DNA reads TGTGCCAGCAGTTACCCCGGGCGCACTGAAGCTTTCTTT.

This clone showed up just once. The rearrangement joins TRBV7-8 to TRBJ2-3; D might be TRBD2 (5 bases). The ends were cut back, 5 bases at V and 2 bases at J, with 14 bases in the middle. CDR1 is SGHVS, CDR2 FQNEAQ, per germline. The length of the CDR3 is 15 residues. The chain's CDR3 is CASSRTGPFTDTQYF. The CDR3 DNA reads as TGTGCCAGCAGCCGGACTGGACCTTTCACAGATACGCAGTATTTT.

CDR3 nucleotides: TGTGCCAGCAGCTTAGCGGCCACCCTGGGACAGCGACTCTACGAGCAGTACTTC. It encodes CASSLAATLGQRLYEQYF. The chain is built from TRBV7-9 and TRBJ2-7, with 7 nucleotides matching TRBD1. V shed 0 bases, J shed 3 bases, and the junction held 14 bases outside the gene matches. From germline, CDR1 is SEHNR and CDR2 FQNEAQ (reference sequence). CDR3 length: 18 residues.

The V call is TRBV29-1, the J call TRBJ1-1; 7 bases agree with TRBD1. This CDR3 is built from 12 residues. Germline assignment: CDR1 SQVTM and CDR2 ANQGSEA. With V trimmed by 5 bases and J by 3 bases, 3 bases remained unmatched. DNA for the CDR3: TGCAGCGTTCGAACAGGGGACACTGAAGCTTTCTTT. The encoded protein is CSVRTGDTEAFF.

The V gene is TRBV6-6, the J gene TRBJ1-1; perhaps TRBD1 as D (5 bases). This CDR3 spans 14 amino acids. The V gene lost 0 bases and the J gene lost 2 bases, with 7 bases spanning the gap. Germline V CDR1 and CDR2: MNHNY, SVGAGI (reference sequence). The CDR3 here is CASSYSQGNTEAFF. DNA for the CDR3: TGTGCCAGCAGTTACTCCCAGGGAAACACTGAAGCTTTCTTT.

CDR3 in DNA: TGCGCCAGCAGCCAATCGGATTGGACTAGTATTTTCAATGAGCAGTTCTTC. Translating gives CASSQSDWTSIFNEQFF. This chain links TRBV4-1 with TRBJ2-1; 7 bases are shared with TRBD2. The CDR3 is 17 residues long. Germline V gene sequence: CDR1 MGHRA, CDR2 YSYEKL. The V gene end was trimmed by 2 bases and the J gene end by 6 bases; junction bases not matched to a gene: 13.

This CDR3 is CASSPDQVLAGGPRGEQFF. CDR3 DNA sequence: TGCGCCAGCAGCCCAGATCAAGTACTAGCGGGAGGTCCCCGAGGTGAGCAGTTCTTC. V gene TRBV4-3 combines with J gene TRBJ2-1, with 12 nucleotides matching TRBD2. J gave up 9 bases and V 4 bases, and 19 bases lay outside the gene matches. This CDR3 has 19 residues. Germline lookup yields CDR1 LGHNA and CDR2 YSLEER.

The chain has TRBV9 and TRBJ2-1; 8 nucleotides align to TRBD1. This CDR3 contains 14 residues. V trimming: 3 bases; J trimming: 6 bases; junction bases outside the gene matches: 5. CDR1 SGDLS and CDR2 YYNGEE come from the germline V gene. CDR3 sequence reads: CASSDRGAPNEQFF. Written as DNA, the CDR3 is TGTGCCAGCAGCGACAGGGGGGCTCCCAATGAGCAGTTCTTC.

The V and J genes are TRBV15 and TRBJ2-2; possibly TRBD2 for D (6 bases). Germline V gene data show CDR1 as LNHNV and CDR2 as YYDKDF (reference sequence). This CDR3 is 16 amino acids long. V dropped 3 bases and J dropped 1 base, with 12 bases sitting between them. This chain's CDR3 is CATSSYLGGNTGELFF. CDR3 DNA sequence: TGTGCCACCAGCAGTTACTTGGGGGGGAACACCGGGGAGCTGTTTTTT.

This sequence joins TRBV7-8 and TRBJ1-1; D unclear. The length of the CDR3 is 12 residues. The ends were cut back, 2 bases at V and 8 bases at J, with 9 bases in the middle. Germline V gives CDR1 SGHVS, CDR2 FQNEAQ. This CDR3 is CASSLWAGEAFF. In nucleotides, the CDR3 is TGTGCCAGCAGCTTATGGGCAGGAGAAGCTTTCTTT.

The chain combines TRBV27 with TRBJ2-7; no definite D call. The germline CDR1 and CDR2 sequences are MNHEY and SMNVEV (reference sequence). This CDR3 region has 11 residues. Trimming pared 4 bases from V and 5 bases from J, leaving 6 bases between. The CDR3 loop reads CASSSLHEQYF. CDR3 DNA: TGTGCCAGCAGTTCGCTTCACGAGCAGTACTTC.

The gene calls are TRBV2 and TRBJ1-1; TRBD1 is a possible D gene (5 bases). This CDR3 spans 14 amino acids. In germline, CDR1 is SNHLY, CDR2 FYNNEI. V gave up 8 bases and J gave up 1 base, with 14 bases separating them. For the CDR3, the DNA is TGTGCCAGCCAGCCAGCGGGGGGGAACACTGAAGCTTTCTTT. It translates to CASQPAGGNTEAFF.

Regarding this clone: With a much larger clone just one base away, this may be a read error. At the DNA level, this CDR3 is encoded by other sequences in the same sample as well. The CDR3 loop is CASSPSGSTDTQYF. CDR3 sequence (DNA): TGTGCCAGCAGCCCTAGCGGGAGCACAGATACGCAGTATTTT. The V gene is TRBV11-2, the J gene TRBJ2-3; TRBD2 matches at 8 bases. V lost 5 bases and J lost 0; bases outside the gene matches: 1. Germline CDR1 and CDR2: SGHAT and FQNNGV. This CDR3 contains 14 residues.

The rearrangement joins TRBV6-6 to TRBJ1-1; D not certain. The CDR3 loop spans 12 amino acids. Trimming took 2 bases from V and 1 from J, leaving 2 bases between them. The germline V gene has CDR1 MNHNY and CDR2 SVGAGI (reference sequence). The CDR3 sequence: CASSYQNTEAFF. In DNA form, the CDR3 reads TGTGCCAGCAGTTACCAGAACACTGAAGCTTTCTTT.

The chain uses TRBV4-3 and TRBJ2-2, with TRBD2 matching 8 bases. V was clipped by 0 bases and J by 5 bases; unmatched bases: 8. Germline V gene data show CDR1 as LGHNA and CDR2 as YSLEER. The CDR3 has 17 residues. CDR3 nucleotides: TGCGCCAGCAGCCAAGATTTTCGCGGGGGGAAAACCGGGGAGCTGTTTTTT. Its protein is CASSQDFRGGKTGELFF.

Comments on this clone: Other nucleotide sequences in the sample specify the same CDR3. This chain connects TRBV5-1 to TRBJ2-7, with D perhaps matching TRBD1 or TRBD2 (5 bases each). Germline values: CDR1 SGHRS, CDR2 YFSETQ. There are 14 residues in the CDR3. V was pared by 0 bases and J by 4 bases, with 11 bases between. CDR3 nucleotides: TGCGCCAGCAGCTTGGGCAGGGACCATTACGAGCAGTACTTC. This translates into CASSLGRDHYEQYF.